Below, one T cell receptor (beta chain) is given with its context. V was pared by 9 bases and J by 0 bases, with 8 bases of the junction left unmatched. This CDR3 has 15 residues. Authors' processing steps: Amplified reference gene primers provided the basis for estimating nucleated cell counts. TCRdb's table, derived via immunoSEQ multiplex PCR, lists solely in-frame clones and lacks some. V, J and clone size reflect that table, while D and trimming were determined from the DNA. The sample yields 270,000 or so clones, approximately 84% seen once. Patients of the Seattle cohort, enrolled during active infection, were followed longitudinally. This record belongs to a study of blood T cell repertoires in COVID-19. Study background: The United States, Italy and Spain provided the acute and convalescent COVID-19 samples. From T cells, B-cell-depleted T cells, or PBMCs came the material, which was cDNA or gDNA.

What was sequenced was peripheral blood. The clonotype was recovered from a human donor with COVID-19, enrolled during active disease. The donor label of this sample is uncertain. The V and J genes are TRBV23-1 and TRBJ1-5; TRBD1 agrees at 7 bases. TRBV23-1 is an open reading frame, and its role is uncertain. The CDR3, as DNA: TGCGCCAGTCTTAGGGGACAGTATAGCAATCAGCCCCAGCATTTT. Amino acids: CASLRGQYSNQPQHF.